This is a list of T cell receptor beta chains from one sample in a study of shared clonotypes between healthy human individuals. Profiling relied on immunoSEQ multiplex PCR, and the TCRdb table lists in-frame clones only, not all of them. Counted here are fewer than 1.6 million clones, less than 99% occurring once; the ten biggest clones make up 0.36%. Sequencing used naive CD4+ T cells sorted from blood. These receptors all come from a man in his thirties or forties in good health. The CDR3 runs from the conserved cysteine through the conserved F or W. The D gene is left open where the match is weak. Size is stated for part of the rows, as once, few or many counts, or as a class when the clone is expanded.

CDR3	DNA	size	D	V	J	length
CASSQGAVETQYF	TGTGCCAGCAGTCAGGGTGCGGTTGAGACCCAGTACTTC	-	-	TRBV28	TRBJ2-5	13
CASSWSGSPMKGYTF	TGTGCCAGCAGTTGGTCCGGATCCCCTATGAAGGGCTACACCTTC	-	-	TRBV27	TRBJ1-2	15
CASRPAVAGSAEQYF	TGTGCCAGTAGGCCGGCGGTGGCAGGGTCGGCCGAGCAGTACTTC	-	-	TRBV19	TRBJ2-7	15
CASSLEPRTGPYEQYF	TGTGCCAGCAGCTTAGAACCCCGGACAGGGCCCTACGAGCAGTACTTC	-	TRBD1	TRBV11-2	TRBJ2-7	16
CASSLGTGLTDTQYF	TGTGCCAGCAGCTTGGGGACAGGGCTAACAGATACGCAGTATTTT	once	TRBD1	TRBV7-6	TRBJ2-3	15
CASSLSTREKTQYF	TGTGCCAGCAGTTTATCGACCAGGGAAAAGACCCAGTACTTC	-	-	TRBV27	TRBJ2-5	14
CASINRGQGEAFF	TGTGCCAGCATAAACAGGGGGCAAGGTGAAGCTTTCTTT	-	TRBD1	TRBV6-5	TRBJ1-1	13
CAISELTSGTGELFF	TGTGCCATCAGCGAGCTGACTAGCGGGACCGGGGAGCTGTTTTTT	-	TRBD2	TRBV10-3	TRBJ2-2	15
CASSVRTVLSGNTIYF	TGTGCCAGCAGCGTACGCACAGTGCTTTCTGGAAACACCATATATTTT	-	-	TRBV9	TRBJ1-3	16
CASSSRGLAGVYNEQFF	TGTGCCAGCAGCTCGAGAGGACTAGCGGGAGTTTACAATGAGCAGTTCTTC	-	TRBD2	TRBV7-2	TRBJ2-1	17
CASFPLVGQGDGYTF	TGTGCCAGCTTCCCGCTTGTGGGTCAGGGGGACGGCTACACCTTC	-	TRBD1	TRBV7-9	TRBJ1-2	15
CASSSGNEQFF	TGTGCCAGCAGTTCCGGTAATGAGCAGTTCTTC	few	-	TRBV27	TRBJ2-1	11
CASSLLWRDPIFTDTQYF	TGCGCCAGCAGCTTGCTTTGGAGGGACCCGATATTCACAGATACGCAGTATTTT	-	-	TRBV5-1	TRBJ2-3	18
CASSVGGTNEKLFF	TGTGCCAGCAGCGTAGGCGGCACTAATGAAAAACTGTTTTTT	-	-	TRBV9	TRBJ1-4	14
CASSFRPLGGANTGELFF	TGCGCCAGCAGCTTCCGCCCCTTGGGGGGGGCGAACACCGGGGAGCTGTTTTTT	-	TRBD2	TRBV5-1	TRBJ2-2	18
CASSSFKNTGELFF	TGCGCCAGCAGCTCCTTTAAGAACACCGGGGAGCTGTTTTTT	-	-	TRBV5-1	TRBJ2-2	14
CAGGSGTEVFF	TGTGCCGGAGGGAGCGGGACAGAAGTTTTCTTT	-	TRBD1	TRBV30	TRBJ1-1	11
CASSEGQGHTYEQYF	TGTGCCAGCAGTGAAGGACAGGGCCACACTTACGAGCAGTACTTC	-	TRBD1	TRBV2	TRBJ2-7	15
CSGREAGNEQFF	TGCAGCGGCCGGGAGGCCGGGAATGAGCAGTTCTTC	-	TRBD2	TRBV29-1	TRBJ2-1	12
CASSTNRNTEAFF	TGTGCCAGCTCAACCAACAGGAACACTGAAGCTTTCTTT	-	-	TRBV18	TRBJ1-1	13
CASSLQGLHVTEAFF	TGTGCCAGCAGCTTACAGGGGCTGCATGTTACTGAAGCTTTCTTT	-	-	TRBV11-2	TRBJ1-1	15
CASSLVLLAGGGNTDTQYF	TGCGCCAGCAGCTTGGTACTATTAGCGGGAGGTGGGAATACAGATACGCAGTATTTT	-	TRBD2	TRBV5-1	TRBJ2-3	19
CASSSTVATNEKLFF	TGTGCCAGCAGCTCGACAGTTGCAACTAATGAAAAACTGTTTTTT	once	-	TRBV7-9	TRBJ1-4	15
CASSPWVSGYNEQFF	TGCGCCAGCAGCCCTTGGGTTTCAGGATACAATGAGCAGTTCTTC	once	-	TRBV5-1	TRBJ2-1	15
CASSLAGNAYEQYF	TGTGCCAGCAGCTTGGCGGGAAATGCCTACGAGCAGTACTTC	-	-	TRBV5-4	TRBJ2-7	14
CAIRAGAVMNTEAFF	TGTGCCATCAGGGCGGGGGCAGTCATGAACACTGAAGCTTTCTTT	-	-	TRBV10-3	TRBJ1-1	15
CASSTTGVGYEQYF	TGTGCCAGTAGTACAACAGGGGTAGGCTACGAGCAGTACTTC	-	TRBD1	TRBV19	TRBJ2-7	14
CASSTGTSGKQFF	TGCGCCAGCAGTACCGGGACTAGCGGAAAGCAGTTCTTC	-	TRBD2	TRBV10-1	TRBJ2-1	13
CASRFSGANVLTF	TGTGCCAGCAGGTTCTCTGGGGCCAACGTCCTGACTTTC	-	-	TRBV7-2	TRBJ2-6	13
CAVVVGDGYTF	TGTGCGGTGGTCGTGGGGGATGGCTACACCTTC	once	-	TRBV28	TRBJ1-2	11
CATSRDMADFYGYTF	TGTGCCACCAGCAGAGATATGGCGGATTTCTATGGCTACACCTTC	-	-	TRBV15	TRBJ1-2	15
CASSPWDGGTEAFF	TGTGCCAGCAGCCCCTGGGACGGGGGGACTGAAGCTTTCTTT	-	-	TRBV7-9	TRBJ1-1	14
CASSVNGDTQYF	TGTGCCAGCAGTGTCAACGGAGATACGCAGTATTTT	-	-	TRBV6-1	TRBJ2-3	12
CASSSDRRQGILYEQYF	TGTGCCAGCAGCTCCGATCGCAGACAGGGAATTTTGTACGAGCAGTACTTC	-	TRBD1	TRBV11-2	TRBJ2-7	17
CASSLTGPGGYEQYF	TGTGCCAGCAGCTTAACTGGGCCAGGTGGCTACGAGCAGTACTTC	-	-	TRBV11-2	TRBJ2-7	15
CASSAMSSYNEQFF	TGTGCCAGCAGCGCGATGAGCTCCTACAATGAGCAGTTCTTC	-	-	TRBV11-1	TRBJ2-1	14
CAISELESGYTF	TGTGCCATCAGTGAGCTCGAGAGCGGCTACACCTTC	-	-	TRBV10-3	TRBJ1-2	12
CASSPRTGGQETQYF	TGTGCCAGCTCACCTAGGACAGGGGGCCAAGAGACCCAGTACTTC	-	TRBD1	TRBV18	TRBJ2-5	15
CASSRDRGYEQYF	TGTGCCAGCAGTAGGGACAGGGGTTACGAGCAGTACTTC	-	TRBD1	TRBV6-4	TRBJ2-7	13
CASSPQSAGAHTEAFF	TGTGCCAGCTCACCACAATCCGCAGGGGCCCACACTGAAGCTTTCTTT	-	-	TRBV18	TRBJ1-1	16
CASSIVRVLGNQPQHF	TGTGCCAGTAGTATAGTTAGGGTCTTAGGGAATCAGCCCCAGCATTTT	-	-	TRBV19	TRBJ1-5	16